This TCR beta chain emerged from a study of blood T cell repertoires in COVID-19. The overall study: Specimens from acute and convalescent COVID-19 originated in the United States, Italy and Spain.

Original methodology: The assay estimated nucleated cells by amplifying reference gene primers. Measured with immunoSEQ multiplex PCR; TCRdb has only the in-frame clones, and not every one. V, J and clone size are taken as reported in that table, and D and trimming were inferred from the DNA itself. The profile covers a few hundred thousand clones, with approximately 90% appearing a single time and around 0.84% taken by the ten largest. V dropped 5 bases and J dropped 1 base, with 8 bases sitting between them. Germline-derived CDR1 and CDR2 are SGHTA and FQGTGA. The CDR3 length is 13 residues. The material sequenced was peripheral blood. V is TRBV7-3 and J is TRBJ2-5; D is possibly TRBD2 (5 bases). The receptor's source is a man aged 30-40 years with acute or convalescent COVID-19. The CDR3: CASSRTVQETQYF. CDR3 in DNA: TGTGCCAGCAGCCGGACTGTCCAAGAGACCCAGTACTTC. The full variable domain, with the rest looked up from reference TRBV7-3 and TRBJ2-5, is GAGVSQTPSNKVTEKGKYVELRCDPISGHTALYWYRQSLGQGPEFLIYFQGTGAADDSGLPNDRFFAVRPEGSVSTLKIQRTERGDSAVYLCASSRTVQETQYFGPGTRLLVL.